The 28 T cell receptor beta chains listed next were all sequenced from one sample in a study of cytomegalovirus exposure and HLA in healthy donors. With 60 Vbeta and 13 Jbeta primers, the PCR was carried out. Assay used: immunoSEQ multiplex PCR; TCRdb lists only in-frame clones, some missing. Of 150,000 to 200,000 clones listed, around 77% are singletons. Sequencing was carried out using PBMCs. The receptors derive from a woman aged 30 to 39 in good health and CMV-seronegative.

This clone was found once. The chain links TRBV5-1 to TRBJ2-1; TRBD2 aligns across 13 bases. With 3 bases clipped from V and 9 bases from J, the junction kept 9 bases outside the gene matches. The CDR3 sequence is 16 residues long. Germline V gene lookup returns CDR1 SGHRS and CDR2 YFSETQ. CDR3 DNA: TGCGCCAGCAGCTCCTTACTAGCGGGGGGGCGATTTGAGCAGTTCTTC. It codes for CASSSLLAGGRFEQFF.

This chain uses TRBV7-2 with TRBJ1-3; 8 positions match TRBD1. Trimming took 5 bases from V and 1 from J; bases not matched to a gene: 13. The CDR3 has 18 amino acids. Germline assignment: CDR1 SGHTA and CDR2 FQGNSA. Here the CDR3 reads CASSGGRTGSRSGNTIYF. The CDR3 bases are TGTGCCAGCAGCGGGGGGCGGACAGGGTCTCGATCTGGAAACACCATATATTTT.

The chain carries TRBV29-1 and TRBJ2-7, with 12 bases lining up with TRBD1. The J segment lost 6 bases and the V segment lost 7 bases, leaving 4 bases of the junction unmatched. There are 12 residues in the CDR3. Germline values: CDR1 SQVTM, CDR2 ANQGSEA. Here the CDR3 DNA reads TGCAGCGGTGGGACAGGGGGCGGCGAGCAGTACTTC. It codes for CSGGTGGGEQYF.

The chain combines TRBV5-1 with TRBJ1-4; TRBD1 matches 7 bases. V shed 6 bases and J 6 bases; nucleotides not matched to a gene: 8. Looked up from germline, CDR1 is SGHRS and CDR2 is YFSETQ. CDR3 size: 14 residues. The CDR3 region is CASTNRGGDEKLFF. Written as DNA, the CDR3 is TGCGCCAGCACCAACAGGGGTGGGGATGAAAAACTGTTTTTT.

This clone has a single count. The chain uses TRBV2 and TRBJ1-1; the match to TRBD1 covers 7 bases. The CDR3 has 14 residues. Germline loops: CDR1 SNHLY, CDR2 FYNNEI. V lost 5 bases and J lost 0; bases outside the gene matches: 3. CDR3 region: CASSLGQLNTEAFF. CDR3 nucleotide sequence: TGTGCCAGCAGTCTGGGACAGCTGAACACTGAAGCTTTCTTT.

The chain recombines TRBV7-6 with TRBJ1-3; D not resolved. The CDR3 sequence is 12 residues long. Germline values: CDR1 SGHVS, CDR2 FNYEAQ. V lost 1 base and J lost 8, with 6 bases in between. CDR3 in amino acids: CASSLVSDTIYF. For the CDR3, the DNA is TGTGCCAGCAGCTTAGTTTCGGACACCATATATTTT. Combining the CDR3 with reference TRBV7-6 and TRBJ1-3 gives the whole variable domain GAGVSQSPRYKVTKRGQDVALRCDPISGHVSLYWYRQALGQGPEFLTYFNYEAQQDKSGLPNDRFSAERPEGSISTLTIQRTEQRDSAMYRCASSLVSDTIYFGEGSWLTVV.

The chain recombines TRBV6-6 with TRBJ1-3; a possible D gene is TRBD1 (6 bases). V was pared by 6 bases and J by 2 bases, with 14 bases between. This CDR3 has 15 amino acids. Germline CDR1 and CDR2: MNHNY and SVGAGI (reference sequence). The CDR3 DNA follows: TGTGCCAGCAGCCAGGGACACCCGGCTGGAAACACCATATATTTT. Translation: CASSQGHPAGNTIYF.

This clone appeared once. The chain joins TRBV10-2 to TRBJ1-5; 7 nucleotides agree with TRBD1. The length of the CDR3 is 13 residues. The germline V gene encodes CDR1 WSHSY and CDR2 SAAADI. Unmatched junction bases numbered 1, after V lost 6 bases and J lost 2 bases. The CDR3 reads CASSGTGNQPQHF. In nucleotides, the CDR3 is TGCGCCAGCAGCGGGACAGGCAATCAGCCCCAGCATTTT.

This clone appeared a single time. V gene TRBV4-2 combines with J gene TRBJ1-5, with a weak D call TRBD1 (5 bases). The CDR3 extends over 16 amino acids. V lost 0 bases and J 0 bases, leaving 9 bases between the germline ends. The germline V gene has CDR1 LGHNA and CDR2 YNFKEQ. As DNA, the CDR3 is TGTGCCAGCAGCCAAGAAGGGGTCCTTAGCAATCAGCCCCAGCATTTT. Amino acid sequence: CASSQEGVLSNQPQHF.

The chain employs TRBV7-9 and TRBJ2-5, with a weak D call TRBD1 (6 bases). The end of the DNA fits TRBJ2-7 better, so the J call may be wrong. This CDR3 comprises 16 residues. Germline-derived CDR1 and CDR2 are SEHNR and FQNEAQ (reference sequence). The CDR3 nucleotides are TGTGCCAGCAGCAAACAGGGTATCGGCCGCCGGTCCGAGCAGTACTTC. Protein product: CASSKQGIGRRSEQYF.

The chain has TRBV7-6 and TRBJ2-7; 8 bases are shared with TRBD1. The V gene end was trimmed by 1 base and the J gene end by 1 base; junction bases not matched to a gene: 9. The CDR3 has 17 amino acids. Germline CDR1 reads SGHVS; CDR2 reads FNYEAQ. Written as DNA, the CDR3 is TGTGCCAGCAGCTTAGGGTCGGCGAGGACAGGGTCCTACGAGCAGTACTTC. It codes for CASSLGSARTGSYEQYF.

The gene calls are TRBV4-2 and TRBJ1-2; 10 nucleotides align to TRBD1. Germline V gene lookup returns CDR1 LGHNA and CDR2 YNFKEQ. The CDR3 totals 16 residues. V trimming: 1 base; J trimming: 3 bases; junction bases outside the gene matches: 5. CDR3 sequence (DNA): TGTGCCAGCAGCCAAGCTTTGACAGGGGGCTACTATGGCTACACCTTC. Its translation: CASSQALTGGYYGYTF.

This clone occurred once. This chain uses TRBV19 with TRBJ1-5; D is unclear. This CDR3 is 14 amino acids long. The V gene lost 5 bases and the J gene lost 0 bases, with 8 bases spanning the gap. Germline lookup yields CDR1 LNHDA and CDR2 SQIVND (reference sequence). CDR3 amino acids: CASSEAYSNQPQHF. The CDR3 DNA follows: TGTGCCAGTAGTGAGGCTTATAGCAATCAGCCCCAGCATTTT.

The chain joins TRBV19 to TRBJ1-3; 9 bases are a match to TRBD1. The CDR3 totals 14 residues. V gave up 4 bases and J gave up 6 bases; unmatched junction bases: 4. Germline CDR1 reads LNHDA; CDR2 reads SQIVND (reference sequence). The CDR3 region is CASSRTGEENTIYF. CDR3 nucleotides: TGTGCCAGTAGTAGGACAGGGGAGGAAAACACCATATATTTT.

The sample holds a few counts of this clone. The chain links TRBV7-2 to TRBJ2-3; 9 nucleotides agree with TRBD1. Germline loops: CDR1 SGHTA, CDR2 FQGNSA. The CDR3 totals 14 residues. J was trimmed by 4 bases and V by 3 bases; bases with no gene match: 2. The CDR3 sequence is CASSLTGGADTQYF. CDR3 coding DNA: TGTGCCAGCAGCTTGACAGGGGGGGCAGATACGCAGTATTTT.

The chain has TRBV4-1 and TRBJ1-1, with 7 nucleotides matching TRBD1. CDR3 size: 15 residues. V shed 2 bases, J shed 5 bases, and the junction held 8 bases outside the gene matches. Per germline, CDR1 MGHRA and CDR2 YSYEKL. CDR3 protein: CASSQRQGASTEAFF. CDR3 nucleotides: TGCGCCAGCAGCCAACGACAGGGAGCGAGTACTGAAGCTTTCTTT.

The J gene is TRBJ1-2, the V gene TRBV5-6; possible D gene TRBD1, 5 bases. The CDR3 has 16 residues. V was clipped by 0 bases and J by 4 bases, with 16 bases between them. Germline-derived CDR1 and CDR2 are SGHDT and YYEEEE. The CDR3 DNA reads TGTGCCAGCAGCTTGGGGAATTCAGGGACTGCCTATGGCTACACCTTC. Residues: CASSLGNSGTAYGYTF. The variable domain in full, completed from reference TRBV5-6 and TRBJ1-2, reads DAGVTQSPTHLIKTRGQQVTLRCSPKSGHDTVSWYQQALGQGPQFIFQYYEEEERQRGNFPDRFSGHQFPNYSSELNVNALLLGDSALYLCASSLGNSGTAYGYTFGSGTRLTVV.

Only a few counts were recorded for this clone. V usage is TRBV10-3 and J usage is TRBJ1-1; D gene uncertain. Germline lookup yields CDR1 ENHRY and CDR2 SYGVKD. CDR3 length equals 15 residues. Trimming removed 10 bases from V and 0 bases from J, with 18 bases in between. The chain's CDR3 is CATSPGILMNTEAFF. As DNA, the CDR3 is TGTGCCACCTCCCCCGGGATATTAATGAACACTGAAGCTTTCTTT.

This rearrangement joins TRBV25-1 to TRBJ1-5, with D perhaps TRBD1 (5 bases). The V and J ends lost 2 bases and 7 bases respectively, with 6 bases between them. The length of the CDR3 is 12 residues. Germline CDR1 reads MGHDK; CDR2 reads SYGVNS. CDR3 sequence (DNA): TGTGCCAGCAGTGAACAGGGACAGCCCCAGCATTTT. Encoded protein: CASSEQGQPQHF.

The J gene is TRBJ2-3, the V gene TRBV4-1, with a tentative D call TRBD2 (5 bases). The CDR3 totals 16 residues. Trimming took off 0 bases at V and 0 bases at J, with 10 bases between the two ends. CDR1 and CDR2 from the germline V gene are MGHRA and YSYEKL. CDR3 nucleotides: TGCGCCAGCAGCCAAGAATTAGCGACTAGCACAGATACGCAGTATTTT. Encoded protein: CASSQELATSTDTQYF.

V gene TRBV25-1 combines with J gene TRBJ1-3; possible D gene TRBD1, 6 bases. Germline values: CDR1 MGHDK, CDR2 SYGVNS. The CDR3 consists of 14 residues. Trimming pared 4 bases from V and 4 bases from J, leaving 11 bases between. CDR3 bases: TGTGCCAGCAGTGCCAGGGGTACCGGAAACACCATATATTTT. It is translated as CASSARGTGNTIYF.

For the CDR3, the DNA is TGCGCCAGCAGCGGGACTAGCGGGAGGGCCGTTGAGCAGTTCTTC. Translation gives CASSGTSGRAVEQFF. The chain joins TRBV5-1 to TRBJ2-1, with 16 positions matching TRBD2. Germline V gene lookup returns CDR1 SGHRS and CDR2 YFSETQ. The junction had 4 bases not matched to a gene; V was cut back by 4 bases and J by 9 bases. The CDR3 loop spans 15 amino acids.

The genes are TRBV6-1 and TRBJ1-5, with TRBD1 as a possible D gene (5 bases). The CDR3 sequence is 15 residues long. V was pared by 0 bases and J by 5 bases, with 11 bases between. Germline V CDR1 and CDR2: MNHNS, SASEGT. The CDR3 loop reads CASSEATGGDQPQHF. The CDR3 DNA is TGTGCCAGCAGTGAAGCTACAGGTGGGGATCAGCCCCAGCATTTT.

This chain connects TRBV7-7 to TRBJ2-1; D may be TRBD2 (5 bases). The CDR3 is 13 residues long. V was clipped by 1 base and J by 10 bases, with 11 bases between them. Germline CDR1 is SSHAT and CDR2 is FNYEAQ (reference sequence). The CDR3 sequence: CASSLDFSGEQFF. CDR3 bases: TGTGCCAGCAGCTTAGACTTTTCGGGGGAGCAGTTCTTC. Together with reference TRBV7-7 and TRBJ2-1, the CDR3 gives the full variable domain: GAGVSQSPRYKVTKRGQDVTLRCDPISSHATLYWYQQALGQGPEFLTYFNYEAQPDKSGLPSDRFSAERPEGSISTLTIQRTEQRDSAMYRCASSLDFSGEQFFGPGTRLTVL.

This clone was seen a few times. This chain connects TRBV6-1 to TRBJ2-7; D is perhaps TRBD1 (5 bases). CDR1 MNHNS and CDR2 SASEGT come from the germline V gene. CDR3 size: 14 residues. V was pared by 1 base and J by 1 base, with 8 bases between. The CDR3 sequence is CASSEDAGSYEQYF. Here the CDR3 DNA reads TGTGCCAGCAGTGAAGATGCAGGGTCCTACGAGCAGTACTTC.

This chain links TRBV30 with TRBJ1-5, with 10 bases identical to TRBD1. Germline V CDR1 and CDR2: GTSNPN, SVGIG (reference sequence). The CDR3 has 17 amino acids. With V trimmed by 2 bases and J by 0 bases, 7 bases remained unmatched. The CDR3 region is CAWSPSGQGLSNQPQHF. The CDR3 coding sequence is TGTGCCTGGAGTCCCTCGGGACAGGGGCTTAGCAATCAGCCCCAGCATTTT. Looking up the rest from reference TRBV30 and TRBJ1-5 gives the full variable domain: SQTIHQWPATLVQPVGSPLSLECTVEGTSNPNLYWYRQAAGRGLQLLFYSVGIGQISSEVPQNLSASRPQDRQFILSSKKLLLSDSGFYLCAWSPSGQGLSNQPQHFGDGTRLSIL.

The J gene is TRBJ2-5, the V gene TRBV5-8; 13 bases line up with TRBD2. V lost 0 bases and J lost 5; bases outside the gene matches: 10. The CDR3 has 18 residues. Germline V gene sequence: CDR1 SGHTS, CDR2 YDEGEE. The CDR3 loop reads CASSLGTSGRGYGETQYF. Written as DNA, the CDR3 is TGTGCCAGCAGCTTGGGGACTAGCGGGAGAGGATATGGGGAGACCCAGTACTTC.

The chain is built from TRBV27 and TRBJ2-1; TRBD2 matches at 7 bases. V trimming: 4 bases; J trimming: 6 bases; junction bases outside the gene matches: 12. CDR3 length equals 16 residues. CDR1 and CDR2 from the germline V gene are MNHEY and SMNVEV (reference sequence). The CDR3 sequence is CASSWPSGPAANEQFF. Written as DNA, the CDR3 is TGTGCCAGCAGTTGGCCTAGCGGCCCAGCGGCCAATGAGCAGTTCTTC.